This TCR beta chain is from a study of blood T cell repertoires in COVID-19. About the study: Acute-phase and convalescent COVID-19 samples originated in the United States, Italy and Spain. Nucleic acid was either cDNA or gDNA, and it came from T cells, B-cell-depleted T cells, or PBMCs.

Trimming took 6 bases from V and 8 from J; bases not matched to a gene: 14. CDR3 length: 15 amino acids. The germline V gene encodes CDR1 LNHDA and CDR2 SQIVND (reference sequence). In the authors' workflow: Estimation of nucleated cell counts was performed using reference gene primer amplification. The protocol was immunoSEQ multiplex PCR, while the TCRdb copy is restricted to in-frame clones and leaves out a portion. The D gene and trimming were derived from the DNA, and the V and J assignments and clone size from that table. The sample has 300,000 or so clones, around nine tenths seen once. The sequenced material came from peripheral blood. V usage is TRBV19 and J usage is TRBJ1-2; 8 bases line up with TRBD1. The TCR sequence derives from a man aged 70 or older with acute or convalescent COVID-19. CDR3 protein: CASRIELRGRGGYTF. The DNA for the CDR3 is TGTGCCAGTAGAATTGAACTCAGGGGGCGTGGGGGCTACACCTTC.